This T cell receptor beta chain was captured in a study of OX40 agonist ivuxolimab in advanced cancers. Overall study: Patients in dose escalation had liver, melanoma, kidney or head and neck cancers. Among those enrolled, mean age was approximately 62 years (range about 23 to 90) and 75% to 85% were male.

The study's findings and limits: The study observed clonal expansion of CD4+ and CD8+ blood T cells by week 6 at 0.1 to 3.0 mg/kg.

CDR1 and CDR2 from the germline V gene are SGHAT and FQNNGV. This CDR3 spans 14 amino acids. The germline V and J ends were trimmed by 4 bases and 4 bases, with 13 bases remaining between them. This clone was picked up many times. What it binds is unknown. TCRdb keeps only in-frame clones here, not all; method: immunoSEQ multiplex PCR. The sample lists about 80,000 clones; 83% were seen once. The rearrangement uses TRBV11-2 and TRBJ2-5; D is unclear. Sequencing used CD4+ or CD8+ T cells sorted from blood, obtained in a trial of the OX40 agonist ivuxolimab. This receptor was identified in an adult with an advanced solid tumor such as melanoma, head and neck, liver or kidney cancer. The CDR3 spells CASSSPGRRETQYF. The DNA for the CDR3 is TGTGCCAGCAGCTCCCCGGGTCGAAGAGAGACCCAGTACTTC.